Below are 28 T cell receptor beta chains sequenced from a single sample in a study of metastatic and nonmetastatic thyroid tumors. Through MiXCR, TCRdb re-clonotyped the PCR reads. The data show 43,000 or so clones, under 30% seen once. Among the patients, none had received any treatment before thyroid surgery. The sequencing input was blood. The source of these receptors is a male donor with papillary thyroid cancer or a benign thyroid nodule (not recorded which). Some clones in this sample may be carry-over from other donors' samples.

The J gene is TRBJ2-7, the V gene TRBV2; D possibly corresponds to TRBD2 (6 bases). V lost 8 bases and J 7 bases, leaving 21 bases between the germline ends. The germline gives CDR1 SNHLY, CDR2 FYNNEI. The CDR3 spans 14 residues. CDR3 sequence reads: CASCTGVPLGEQYF. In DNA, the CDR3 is TGTGCCAGCTGTACGGGAGTACCCTTGGGGGAGCAGTACTTC.

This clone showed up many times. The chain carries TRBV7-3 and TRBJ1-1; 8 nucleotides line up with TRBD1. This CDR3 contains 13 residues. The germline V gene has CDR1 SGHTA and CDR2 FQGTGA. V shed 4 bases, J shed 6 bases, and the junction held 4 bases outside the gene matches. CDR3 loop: CASSSVTGAEAFF. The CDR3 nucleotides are TGTGCCAGCAGCTCAGTGACAGGGGCTGAAGCTTTCTTT.

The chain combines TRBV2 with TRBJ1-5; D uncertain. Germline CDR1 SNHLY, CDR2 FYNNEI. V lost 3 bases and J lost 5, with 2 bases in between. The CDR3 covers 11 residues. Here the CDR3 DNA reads TGTGCCAGCAGTGATGATCAGCCCCAGCATTTT. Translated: CASSDDQPQHF.

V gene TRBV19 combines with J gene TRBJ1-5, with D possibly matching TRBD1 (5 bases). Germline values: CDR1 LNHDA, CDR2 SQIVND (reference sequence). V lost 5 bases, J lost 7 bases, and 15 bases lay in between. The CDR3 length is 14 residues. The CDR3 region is CASSLATSGQPQHF. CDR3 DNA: TGTGCCAGTAGTTTAGCTACGTCAGGGCAGCCCCAGCATTTT. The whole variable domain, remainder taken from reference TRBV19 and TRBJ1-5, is DGGITQSPKYLFRKEGQNVTLSCEQNLNHDAMYWYRQDPGQGLRLIYYSQIVNDFQKGDIAEGYSVSREKKESFPLTVTSAQKNPTAFYLCASSLATSGQPQHFGDGTRLSIL.

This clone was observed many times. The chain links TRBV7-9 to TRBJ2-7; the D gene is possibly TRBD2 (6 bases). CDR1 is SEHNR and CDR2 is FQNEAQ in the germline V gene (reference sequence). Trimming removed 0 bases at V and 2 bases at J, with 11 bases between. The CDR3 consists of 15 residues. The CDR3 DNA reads TGTGCCAGCAGCTTAGCGGGTGGGACTGCCTACGAGCAGTACTTC. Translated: CASSLAGGTAYEQYF.

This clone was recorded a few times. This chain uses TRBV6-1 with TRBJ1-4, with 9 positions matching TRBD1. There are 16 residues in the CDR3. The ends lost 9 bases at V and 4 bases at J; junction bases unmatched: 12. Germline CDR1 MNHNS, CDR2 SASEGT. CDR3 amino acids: CASRPPTGGNNEKLFF. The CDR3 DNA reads TGTGCCAGTCGACCTCCCACAGGGGGCAATAATGAAAAACTGTTTTTT.

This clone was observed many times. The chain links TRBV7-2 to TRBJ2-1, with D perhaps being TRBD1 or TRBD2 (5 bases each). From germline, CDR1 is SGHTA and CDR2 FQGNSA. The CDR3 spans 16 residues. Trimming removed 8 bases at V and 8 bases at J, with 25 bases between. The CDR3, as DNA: TGTGCCAGCCTTGGGGGACCAACAATGATGGGGGATGAGCAGTTCTTC. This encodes CASLGGPTMMGDEQFF.

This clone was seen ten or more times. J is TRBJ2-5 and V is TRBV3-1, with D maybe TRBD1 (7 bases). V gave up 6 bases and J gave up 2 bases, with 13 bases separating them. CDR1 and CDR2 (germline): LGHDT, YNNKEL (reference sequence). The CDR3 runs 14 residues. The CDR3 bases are TGTGCCAGCAGGCAGGGGGGTGGGCAAGAGACCCAGTACTTC. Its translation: CASRQGGGQETQYF.

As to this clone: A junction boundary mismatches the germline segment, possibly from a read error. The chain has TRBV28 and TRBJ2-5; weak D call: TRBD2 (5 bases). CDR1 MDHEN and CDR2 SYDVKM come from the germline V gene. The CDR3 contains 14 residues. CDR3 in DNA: TGTGCCAGCAGTGCTGTGGGCTGGTGGGAGACCCTGTACTTC. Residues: CASSAVGWWETLYF.

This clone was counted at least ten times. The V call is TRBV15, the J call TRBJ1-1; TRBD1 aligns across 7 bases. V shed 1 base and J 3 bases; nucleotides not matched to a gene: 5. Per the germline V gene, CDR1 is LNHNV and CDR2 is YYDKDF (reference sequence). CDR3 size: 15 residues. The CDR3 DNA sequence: TGTGCCACCAGCAGAGGTCAGGGGGAGGACACTGAAGCTTTCTTT. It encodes CATSRGQGEDTEAFF.

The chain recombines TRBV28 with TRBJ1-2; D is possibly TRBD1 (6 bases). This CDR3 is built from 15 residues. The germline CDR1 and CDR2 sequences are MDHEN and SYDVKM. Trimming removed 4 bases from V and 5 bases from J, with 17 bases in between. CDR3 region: CASSSKGGRFYGYTF. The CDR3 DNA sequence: TGTGCCAGCAGTTCGAAGGGGGGGAGGTTTTATGGCTACACCTTC.

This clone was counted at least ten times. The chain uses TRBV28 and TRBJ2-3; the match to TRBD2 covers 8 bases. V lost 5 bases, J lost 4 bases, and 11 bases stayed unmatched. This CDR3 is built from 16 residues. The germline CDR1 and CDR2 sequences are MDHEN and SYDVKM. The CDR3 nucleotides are TGTGCCAGCAGTCGCCCGGGACTAGTGAGTTCAGATACGCAGTATTTT. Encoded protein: CASSRPGLVSSDTQYF.

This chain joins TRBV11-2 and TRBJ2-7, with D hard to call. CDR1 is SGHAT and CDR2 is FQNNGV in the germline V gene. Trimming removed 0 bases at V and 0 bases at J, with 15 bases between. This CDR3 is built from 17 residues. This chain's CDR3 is CASSLDRSGSSSYEQYF. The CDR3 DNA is TGTGCCAGCAGCTTAGATCGTTCTGGCAGCAGCTCCTACGAGCAGTACTTC.

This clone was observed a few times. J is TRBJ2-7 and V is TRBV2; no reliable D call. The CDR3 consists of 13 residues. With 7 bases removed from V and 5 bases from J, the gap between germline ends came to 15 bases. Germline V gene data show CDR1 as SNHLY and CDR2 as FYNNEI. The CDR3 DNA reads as TGTGCCAGCAACGATAATTGGAGCGACGAGCAGTACTTC. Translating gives CASNDNWSDEQYF. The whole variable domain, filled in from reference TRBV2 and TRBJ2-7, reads EPEVTQTPSHQVTQMGQEVILRCVPISNHLYFYWYRQILGQKVEFLVSFYNNEISEKSEIFDDQFSVERPDGSNFTLKIRSTKLEDSAMYFCASNDNWSDEQYFGPGTRLTVT.

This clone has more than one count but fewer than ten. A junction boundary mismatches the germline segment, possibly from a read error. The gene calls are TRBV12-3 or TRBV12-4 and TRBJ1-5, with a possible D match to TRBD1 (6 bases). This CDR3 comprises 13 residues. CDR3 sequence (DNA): TGTGCCAGCAGGGGGGGCGGAAATCAGCCCAAGCATTTT. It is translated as CASRGGGNQPKHF.

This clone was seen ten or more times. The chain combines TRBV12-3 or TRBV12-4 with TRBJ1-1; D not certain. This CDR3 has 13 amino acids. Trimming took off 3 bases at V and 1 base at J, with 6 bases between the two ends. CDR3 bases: TGTGCCAGCAGTTTTTCGGGGAACACTGAAGCTTTCTTT. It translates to CASSFSGNTEAFF.

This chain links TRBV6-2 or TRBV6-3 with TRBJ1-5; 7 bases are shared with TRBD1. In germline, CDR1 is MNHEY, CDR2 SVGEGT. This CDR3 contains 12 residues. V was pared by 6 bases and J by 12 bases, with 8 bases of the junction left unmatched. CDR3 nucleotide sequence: TGTGCCAGCAGGGACCCGACAGGGCTCCAGCATTTT. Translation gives CASRDPTGLQHF.

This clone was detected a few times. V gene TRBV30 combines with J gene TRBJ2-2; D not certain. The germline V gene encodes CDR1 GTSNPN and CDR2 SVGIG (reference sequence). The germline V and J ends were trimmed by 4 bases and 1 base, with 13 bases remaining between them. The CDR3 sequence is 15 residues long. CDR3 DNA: TGTGCCTGGATGATGGCGAGCCTGAACACCGGGGAGCTGTTTTTT. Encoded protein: CAWMMASLNTGELFF. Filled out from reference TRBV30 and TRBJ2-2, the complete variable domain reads SQTIHQWPATLVQPVGSPLSLECTVEGTSNPNLYWYRQAAGRGLQLLFYSVGIGQISSEVPQNLSASRPQDRQFILSSKKLLLSDSGFYLCAWMMASLNTGELFFGEGSRLTVL.

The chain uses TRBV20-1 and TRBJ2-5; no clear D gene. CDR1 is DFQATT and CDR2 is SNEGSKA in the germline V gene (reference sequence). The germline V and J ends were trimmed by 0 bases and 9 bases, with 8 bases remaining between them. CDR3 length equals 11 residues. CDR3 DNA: TGCAGTGCTAGAGATGAAAGGGCCCAGTACTTC. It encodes CSARDERAQYF.

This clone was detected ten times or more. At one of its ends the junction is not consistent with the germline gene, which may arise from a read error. The CDR3 coding sequence is TGCGCCAGCGGTGAAGGCTACGAGCAGTACTTC. Protein sequence: CASGEGYEQYF. The chain recombines TRBV10-1 with TRBJ2-7, with D hard to call. The CDR3 extends over 11 amino acids. Germline assignment: CDR1 WNHNN and CDR2 SYGVQD (reference sequence).

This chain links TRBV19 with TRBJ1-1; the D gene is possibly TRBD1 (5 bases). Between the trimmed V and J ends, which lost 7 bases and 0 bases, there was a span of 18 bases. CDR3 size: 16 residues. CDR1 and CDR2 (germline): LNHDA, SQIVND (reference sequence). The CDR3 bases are TGTGCCAGTATCAACACGGGGGGAGACATGAACACTGAAGCTTTCTTT. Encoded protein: CASINTGGDMNTEAFF.

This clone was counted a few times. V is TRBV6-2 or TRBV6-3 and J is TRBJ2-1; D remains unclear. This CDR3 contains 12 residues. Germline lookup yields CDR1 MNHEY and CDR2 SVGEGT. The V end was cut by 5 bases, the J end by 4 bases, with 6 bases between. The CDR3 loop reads CASSPEYNEQFF. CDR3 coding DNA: TGTGCCAGCAGTCCGGAGTACAATGAGCAGTTCTTC.

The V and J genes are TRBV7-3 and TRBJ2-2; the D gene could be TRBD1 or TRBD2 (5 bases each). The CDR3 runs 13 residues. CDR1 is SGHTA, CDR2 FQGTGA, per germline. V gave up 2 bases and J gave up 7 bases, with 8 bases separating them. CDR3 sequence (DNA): TGTGCCAGCAGCTTAGGGGGTCACGGGGAGCTGTTTTTT. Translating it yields CASSLGGHGELFF.

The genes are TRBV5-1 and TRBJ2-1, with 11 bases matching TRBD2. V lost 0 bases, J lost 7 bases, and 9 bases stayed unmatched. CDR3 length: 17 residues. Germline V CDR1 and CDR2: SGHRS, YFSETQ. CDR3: CASSLVIAGGYLNEQFF. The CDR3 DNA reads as TGCGCCAGCAGCTTGGTGATAGCGGGAGGGTACCTGAATGAGCAGTTCTTC.

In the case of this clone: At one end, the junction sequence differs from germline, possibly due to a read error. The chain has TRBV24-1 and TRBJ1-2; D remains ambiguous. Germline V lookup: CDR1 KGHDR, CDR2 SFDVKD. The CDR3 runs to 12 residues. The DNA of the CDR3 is TGTTCCACCGGTGCCTCTAACTATGGCTACACCTTC. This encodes CSTGASNYGYTF.

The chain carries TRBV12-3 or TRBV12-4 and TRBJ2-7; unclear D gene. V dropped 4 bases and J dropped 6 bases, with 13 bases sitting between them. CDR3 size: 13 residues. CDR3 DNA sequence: TGTGCCAGCAGTTCCAGGTTGAACTTCGAGCAGTACTTC. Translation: CASSSRLNFEQYF.

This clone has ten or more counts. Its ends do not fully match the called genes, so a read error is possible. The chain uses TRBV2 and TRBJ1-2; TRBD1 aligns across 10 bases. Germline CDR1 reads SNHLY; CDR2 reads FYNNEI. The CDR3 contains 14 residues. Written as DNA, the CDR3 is TGTGCCTGCAGCCGGGACAGGGGTAAATATGGCTACACCTTC. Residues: CACSRDRGKYGYTF.

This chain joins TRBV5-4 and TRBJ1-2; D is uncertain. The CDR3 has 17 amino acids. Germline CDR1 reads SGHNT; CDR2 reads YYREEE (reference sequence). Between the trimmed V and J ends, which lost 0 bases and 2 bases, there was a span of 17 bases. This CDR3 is CASSLGPQTNRNYGYTF. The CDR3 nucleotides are TGTGCCAGCAGCTTGGGGCCCCAAACGAACCGGAACTATGGCTACACCTTC.